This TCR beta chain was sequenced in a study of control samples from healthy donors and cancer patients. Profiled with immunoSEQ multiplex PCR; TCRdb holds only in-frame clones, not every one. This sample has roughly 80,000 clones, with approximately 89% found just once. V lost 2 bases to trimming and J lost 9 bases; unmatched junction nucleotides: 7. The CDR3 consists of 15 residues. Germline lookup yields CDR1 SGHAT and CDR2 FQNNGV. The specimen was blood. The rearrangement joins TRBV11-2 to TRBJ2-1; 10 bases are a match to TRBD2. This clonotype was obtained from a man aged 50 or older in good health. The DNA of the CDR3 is TGTGCCAGCAGCTTAACCCCACTAGCGGGGAGTGAGCAGTTCTTC. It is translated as CASSLTPLAGSEQFF.